This TCR beta chain originates from a study of T cells in localized non-small cell lung cancer. Overall study results and limits: Peak T cell clonality was found in uninvolved adjacent lung, exceeding tumor.

Some clones are missing from TCRdb's copy, which holds only in-frame ones; the method was immunoSEQ multiplex PCR. The table records more than 70,000 clones, 70% to 90% of them present only once. The CDR3 length is 14 residues. V dropped 3 bases and J dropped 7 bases, with 15 bases sitting between them. CDR1 is SNHLY, CDR2 FYNNEI, per germline. Concerning this clone: Antigen unknown.

The chain couples TRBV2 to TRBJ1-2, with D hard to call. The sample was peripheral blood, taken before any cancer treatment. The sequence derives from a man aged 40 to 69 with stage I lung adenocarcinoma. The CDR3 sequence is CASSEAGIGGGYTF. CDR3 DNA sequence: TGTGCCAGCAGTGAGGCGGGTATCGGAGGTGGCTACACCTTC. Full variable domain (missing parts from reference TRBV2 and TRBJ1-2): EPEVTQTPSHQVTQMGQEVILRCVPISNHLYFYWYRQILGQKVEFLVSFYNNEISEKSEIFDDQFSVERPDGSNFTLKIRSTKLEDSAMYFCASSEAGIGGGYTFGSGTRLTVV.